One sample yielded the 30 T cell receptor beta chains listed below, sequenced in a study of Ad26.COV2.S vaccination and SARS-CoV-2 variants. Regarding treatment: around 19 received Ad26.COV2.S at low or high dose, single or two shots; several received placebo; per-sample allocation not given. Sampling was performed 63 days after the first vaccine or placebo injection. Repertoires were generated with immunoSEQ multiplex PCR, while TCRdb's copy carries only in-frame clones and drops some. Counted here are about 400,000 clones, around nine tenths occurring once; the ten biggest clones make up under 2%. This specimen consisted of peripheral blood, obtained in a trial of Ad26.COV2.S vaccine versus placebo. The origin of the receptors is a person between 18 and 59 years old who received the Ad26.COV2.S COVID-19 vaccine or a placebo.

The rearrangement links TRBV7-2 to TRBJ2-7; D not resolved. V shed 4 bases and J shed 2 bases, with 6 bases lying between them. CDR3 length: 12 residues. The germline V gene has CDR1 SGHTA and CDR2 FQGNSA. CDR3 in amino acids: CASSYSAYEQYF. For the CDR3, the DNA is TGTGCCAGCAGCTACAGTGCCTACGAGCAGTACTTC. Full variable domain (outside the CDR3, taken from reference TRBV7-2 and TRBJ2-7): GAGVSQSPSNKVTEKGKDVELRCDPISGHTALYWYRQSLGQGLEFLIYFQGNSAPDKSGLPSDRFSAERTGGSVSTLTIQRTQQEDSAVYLCASSYSAYEQYFGPGTRLTVT.

The CDR3 DNA reads as TGTGCCAGCAGCCCCGGGACAGGCGAGCAGTACTTC. This sequence encodes CASSPGTGEQYF. This chain connects TRBV7-6 to TRBJ2-7; TRBD1 aligns across 8 bases. The CDR3 is 12 residues long. Germline V gene data show CDR1 as SGHVS and CDR2 as FNYEAQ. After removal of 5 bases from V and 6 bases from J, the junction contained 3 bases not matched to a gene.

This rearrangement joins TRBV19 to TRBJ1-4; D possibly corresponds to TRBD1 (5 bases). The V end was cut by 7 bases, the J end by 7 bases, with 16 bases between. This CDR3 contains 14 residues. CDR1 and CDR2 from the germline V gene are LNHDA and SQIVND (reference sequence). CDR3 DNA sequence: TGTGCCAGTATTCCCCGGGACGGCCCTGAAAAACTGTTTTTT. This codes for CASIPRDGPEKLFF.

The rearrangement uses TRBV10-3 and TRBJ1-2; 7 bases are shared with TRBD1. Germline values: CDR1 ENHRY, CDR2 SYGVKD. The CDR3 has 13 amino acids. J was trimmed by 0 bases and V by 7 bases; bases with no gene match: 2. The CDR3 DNA sequence: TGTGCCATCACGGGACAGCCTAACTATGGCTACACCTTC. Residues: CAITGQPNYGYTF.

This clone appeared a single time. The V call is TRBV28, the J call TRBJ2-7, with D perhaps matching TRBD2 (5 bases). Germline CDR1 and CDR2: MDHEN and SYDVKM. This CDR3 comprises 12 residues. Trimming removed 8 bases from V and 4 bases from J, with 12 bases in between. In nucleotides, the CDR3 is TGTGCCAGCGGGAGATCCCAATACGAGCAGTACTTC. Protein: CASGRSQYEQYF.

The table lists this clone with a count of one. The chain is built from TRBV28 and TRBJ2-4; possibly TRBD1 for D (7 bases). Trimming removed 0 bases at V and 1 base at J, with 13 bases between. CDR1 is MDHEN, CDR2 SYDVKM, per germline. The CDR3 has 17 residues. Written as DNA, the CDR3 is TGTGCCAGCAGTTTATGGAAGGGGGCGGGGGCCAAAAACATTCAGTACTTC. Translating it yields CASSLWKGAGAKNIQYF.

V gene TRBV18 combines with J gene TRBJ1-2; the match to TRBD1 covers 7 bases. This CDR3 has 16 residues. V was pared by 3 bases and J by 0 bases, with 7 bases of the junction left unmatched. Germline CDR1 KGHSH, CDR2 LQKENI. As DNA, the CDR3 is TGTGCCAGCTCACCGATAGGGGGCTTATCTAACTATGGCTACACCTTC. Encoded protein: CASSPIGGLSNYGYTF. Combining the CDR3 with reference TRBV18 and TRBJ1-2 gives the whole variable domain NAGVMQNPRHLVRRRGQEARLRCSPMKGHSHVYWYRQLPEEGLKFMVYLQKENIIDESGMPKERFSAEFPKEGPSILRIQQVVRGDSAAYFCASSPIGGLSNYGYTFGSGTRLTVV.

This clone was seen only once. The V call is TRBV28, the J call TRBJ1-2, with 10 bases aligning to TRBD1. Germline V lookup: CDR1 MDHEN, CDR2 SYDVKM. CDR3 length: 15 residues. V lost 5 bases, J lost 8 bases, and 11 bases stayed unmatched. The CDR3 sequence is CASSRRDRGLWGYTF. The CDR3 nucleotides are TGTGCCAGCAGTCGGAGGGACAGGGGCCTTTGGGGCTACACCTTC.

A word on this clone: A read error is possible here, since a much larger clone lies one base away. The chain has TRBV28 and TRBJ2-1, with 10 bases matching TRBD1. Germline V CDR1 and CDR2: MDHEN, SYDVKM. V lost 5 bases to trimming and J lost 4 bases; unmatched junction nucleotides: 5. The CDR3 spans 15 residues. This chain's CDR3 is CASSPGTGEYNEQFF. The CDR3 DNA reads TGTGCCAGCAGTCCCGGGACAGGGGAATACAATGAGCAGTTCTTC.

This clone showed up just a few times. The V gene is TRBV6-5, the J gene TRBJ1-5, with 8 bases matching TRBD1. With 6 bases clipped from V and 7 bases from J, the junction kept 8 bases outside the gene matches. The CDR3 consists of 14 residues. The germline CDR1 and CDR2 sequences are MNHEY and SVGAGI. The CDR3 DNA is TGTGCCAGCAGCATGACAGGGGAACTCCAGCCCCAGCATTTT. It encodes CASSMTGELQPQHF.

The chain uses TRBV5-1 and TRBJ2-3; D possibly corresponds to TRBD2 (6 bases). Trimming took off 0 bases at V and 0 bases at J, with 8 bases between the two ends. The CDR3 length is 15 residues. Germline V gene sequence: CDR1 SGHRS, CDR2 YFSETQ. CDR3 sequence (DNA): TGCGCCAGCAGCTTGGCCGGGAGCAGCACAGATACGCAGTATTTT. Residues: CASSLAGSSTDTQYF.

This chain joins TRBV7-9 and TRBJ2-4, with 7 nucleotides matching TRBD1. CDR3 length equals 14 residues. V lost 5 bases and J lost 0; bases outside the gene matches: 1. The germline V gene has CDR1 SEHNR and CDR2 FQNEAQ (reference sequence). The CDR3 DNA reads as TGTGCCAGCAGCCAGGGGGTAGCCAAAAACATTCAGTACTTC. Translating it yields CASSQGVAKNIQYF.

V usage is TRBV4-1 and J usage is TRBJ1-1; possibly TRBD1 for D (6 bases). V was trimmed by 2 bases and J by 0 bases, leaving 16 bases between them. CDR1 is MGHRA and CDR2 is YSYEKL in the germline V gene. The CDR3 covers 17 residues. The CDR3 DNA is TGCGCCAGCAGCCAATCGGGGGGGGGCAATATGAACACTGAAGCTTTCTTT. Its translation: CASSQSGGGNMNTEAFF.

This chain joins TRBV19 and TRBJ2-1, with D maybe TRBD1 (6 bases). The CDR3 contains 14 residues. V was pared by 8 bases and J by 0 bases, with 11 bases between. Germline V gives CDR1 LNHDA, CDR2 SQIVND (reference sequence). The CDR3 DNA sequence: TGTGCCAGTCTCGACAGGTTCTCCTACAATGAGCAGTTCTTC. Translation gives CASLDRFSYNEQFF.

V gene TRBV11-2 combines with J gene TRBJ2-5; 7 bases map to TRBD2. The CDR3 is made up of 14 amino acids. The J segment lost 5 bases and the V segment lost 0 bases, leaving 3 bases of the junction unmatched. Germline V gene lookup returns CDR1 SGHAT and CDR2 FQNNGV. For the CDR3, the DNA is TGTGCCAGCAGCTTAGATCTAGCGGTGGAGACCCAGTACTTC. Its protein is CASSLDLAVETQYF.

The gene calls are TRBV11-3 and TRBJ2-5; D perhaps matches TRBD2 (7 bases). Germline assignment: CDR1 SGHNT and CDR2 YENEEA. Trimming stripped 8 bases from V and 5 bases from J, with 12 bases between. The CDR3 extends over 12 amino acids. CDR3 coding DNA: TGTGCCAGCCATGGGAGGGGGGAGACCCAGTACTTC. The encoded protein is CASHGRGETQYF.

The genes are TRBV9 and TRBJ2-5, with 7 bases that match TRBD1. V lost 3 bases and J lost 1; bases outside the gene matches: 3. The CDR3 consists of 14 residues. CDR1 is SGDLS and CDR2 is YYNGEE in the germline V gene. The CDR3, as DNA: TGTGCCAGCAGCGGAGGGACAGCCCAAGAGACCCAGTACTTC. Protein: CASSGGTAQETQYF.

The rearrangement joins TRBV7-2 to TRBJ2-5; TRBD2 aligns across 9 bases. CDR3 size: 15 residues. The V segment lost 5 bases and the J segment 2 bases; nucleotides outside the gene matches: 6. CDR1 SGHTA and CDR2 FQGNSA come from the germline V gene. CDR3 DNA: TGTGCCAGCAGCCGTGCGGGGGGGGTGCAAGAGACCCAGTACTTC. This sequence encodes CASSRAGGVQETQYF.

This clone was observed once. CDR3 DNA: TGTGCCAGCAGCCGGACTAGCGGGGACTCCTACGAGCAGTACTTC. Translated, it gives CASSRTSGDSYEQYF. The chain employs TRBV2 and TRBJ2-7; 12 bases align to TRBD2. Losses at the gene ends were 6 bases for V and 0 bases for J; bases not matched to a gene: 3. The CDR3 extends over 15 amino acids. The V gene's germline CDR1 is SNHLY and CDR2 FYNNEI.

The genes are TRBV7-9 and TRBJ2-5; TRBD1 aligns across 11 bases. The CDR3 consists of 15 residues. Looked up from germline, CDR1 is SEHNR and CDR2 is FQNEAQ (reference sequence). With V trimmed by 3 bases and J by 5 bases, 5 bases remained unmatched. The CDR3 reads CASSLGQGGLETQYF. The CDR3 nucleotides are TGTGCCAGCAGCTTGGGACAGGGGGGACTGGAGACCCAGTACTTC.

This clone was counted between two and nine times. This chain connects TRBV9 to TRBJ2-7; D remains unclear. Germline V gene lookup returns CDR1 SGDLS and CDR2 YYNGEE. This CDR3 has 13 amino acids. Trimming removed 3 bases from V and 0 bases from J, with 7 bases in between. For the CDR3, the DNA is TGTGCCAGCAGCGGGGGATCCTCCTACGAGCAGTACTTC. It yields the protein CASSGGSSYEQYF.

The gene calls are TRBV6-5 and TRBJ2-3; D is undetermined. The CDR3 contains 16 residues. Germline V gene lookup returns CDR1 MNHEY and CDR2 SVGAGI. V lost 2 bases and J lost 4, with 16 bases in between. CDR3 coding DNA: TGTGCCAGCAGTTACGCCCTTTCCCTTAGGGCAGATACGCAGTATTTT. It translates to CASSYALSLRADTQYF.

This clone was observed a single time. The chain has TRBV27 and TRBJ2-7; perhaps TRBD2 as D (6 bases). Trimming stripped 2 bases from V and 3 bases from J, with 14 bases between. The CDR3 totals 15 residues. Germline V gene sequence: CDR1 MNHEY, CDR2 SMNVEV (reference sequence). This chain's CDR3 is CASSLIGEVGYEQYF. DNA of the CDR3: TGTGCCAGCAGTTTAATAGGGGAGGTGGGCTACGAGCAGTACTTC.

The chain links TRBV5-1 to TRBJ1-2; 9 nucleotides align to TRBD1. The junction had 6 bases not matched to a gene; V was cut back by 4 bases and J by 2 bases. This CDR3 region has 15 residues. Per germline, CDR1 SGHRS and CDR2 YFSETQ. CDR3 coding DNA: TGCGCCAGCAGCCGAAACAGGGGGCGCAACTATGGCTACACCTTC. It encodes CASSRNRGRNYGYTF.

V and J are TRBV6-1 and TRBJ1-1; the match to TRBD1 covers 7 bases. Germline CDR1 MNHNS, CDR2 SASEGT. With 2 bases clipped from V and 10 bases from J, the junction kept 4 bases outside the gene matches. This CDR3 spans 12 amino acids. CDR3: CASSEQGVRAFF. CDR3 nucleotides: TGTGCCAGCAGTGAACAGGGGGTAAGAGCTTTCTTT.

This sequence joins TRBV6-6 and TRBJ2-2; TRBD2 aligns across 12 bases. Germline V CDR1 and CDR2: MNHNY, SVGAGI (reference sequence). The CDR3 is 18 amino acids. The J segment lost 6 bases and the V segment lost 5 bases, leaving 13 bases of the junction unmatched. The CDR3 here is CASSPNPRLAGVAGELFF. The CDR3 DNA reads TGTGCCAGCAGTCCGAACCCGAGACTAGCGGGAGTCGCCGGGGAGCTGTTTTTT.

The J gene is TRBJ2-7, the V gene TRBV7-3; perhaps TRBD2 as D (7 bases). The CDR3 sequence is 13 residues long. V dropped 2 bases and J dropped 5 bases, with 10 bases sitting between them. Germline assignment: CDR1 SGHTA and CDR2 FQGTGA. CDR3 protein: CASSLRGGNEQYF. DNA for the CDR3: TGTGCCAGCAGCTTACGCGGGGGCAACGAGCAGTACTTC. Based on the CDR3 plus reference TRBV7-3 and TRBJ2-7, the full variable domain is GAGVSQTPSNKVTEKGKYVELRCDPISGHTALYWYRQSLGQGPEFLIYFQGTGAADDSGLPNDRFFAVRPEGSVSTLKIQRTERGDSAVYLCASSLRGGNEQYFGPGTRLTVT.

The rearrangement links TRBV10-1 to TRBJ2-1; TRBD2 might be the D (6 bases). Germline V gene sequence: CDR1 WNHNN, CDR2 SYGVQD (reference sequence). The CDR3 runs 14 residues. V was pared by 6 bases and J by 7 bases, with 16 bases between. This CDR3 reads CASRETSFRNEQFF. CDR3 sequence (DNA): TGCGCCAGCAGGGAGACTAGTTTCCGAAATGAGCAGTTCTTC.

The chain carries TRBV28 and TRBJ1-6; D is unclear. V lost 2 bases, J lost 4 bases, and 12 bases lay in between. This CDR3 is 16 amino acids long. Germline V gene lookup returns CDR1 MDHEN and CDR2 SYDVKM. The CDR3 DNA reads as TGTGCCAGCAGTTTACCATCTGGGTCTTATAATTCACCCCTCCACTTT. Its protein product is CASSLPSGSYNSPLHF. Complete variable domain (other parts from reference TRBV28 and TRBJ1-6): DVKVTQSSRYLVKRTGEKVFLECVQDMDHENMFWYRQDPGLGLRLIYFSYDVKMKEKGDIPEGYSVSREKKERFSLILESASTNQTSMYLCASSLPSGSYNSPLHFGNGTRLTVT.

V and J are TRBV11-3 and TRBJ2-1, with TRBD2 matching 11 bases. This CDR3 region has 15 residues. Germline CDR1 and CDR2: SGHNT and YENEEA. J was trimmed by 5 bases and V by 5 bases; bases with no gene match: 5. The CDR3 region is CASSPGLAADNEQFF. The CDR3 DNA sequence: TGTGCCAGCAGCCCGGGACTAGCGGCCGACAATGAGCAGTTCTTC.